These T cell receptor beta chains were read from a single sample in a study of CD8+ T cells in alopecia areata. The method was immunoSEQ multiplex PCR; TCRdb's version includes in-frame clones alone and lacks a portion of them. There are 160,000 or so clones in the sample; about 66% occur only once, and about an eighth lies in the top ten. This specimen was CD8+ T cells sorted from blood, taken at week 0. These receptors were obtained from a human donor with alopecia areata. Both conserved end residues are part of each CDR3. A D gene is named only where the DNA matches it firmly. Clone size is given for some rows only: seen once, a few or many times, or a class if the clone is expanded.

d_call: NA
clone_size: NA
cdr3_length: 15
v_call: TRBV12-5
j_call: TRBJ1-1
cdr3_nt: TGTGCTAGTGGTTGGATGGGGGGGAAGAACACTGAAGCTTTCTTT
cdr3_aa: CASGWMGGKNTEAFF

d_call: NA
clone_size: NA
cdr3_length: 12
v_call: TRBV14
j_call: TRBJ2-3
cdr3_nt: TGTGCCAGCAGCACAACGGCAGATACGCAGTATTTT
cdr3_aa: CASSTTADTQYF

d_call: NA
clone_size: many
cdr3_length: 15
v_call: TRBV9
j_call: TRBJ2-7
cdr3_nt: TGTGCCAGCAGCCAGGGGGGACAGAGCTCCTACGAGCAGTACTTC
cdr3_aa: CASSQGGQSSYEQYF

d_call: TRBD2
clone_size: NA
cdr3_length: 15
v_call: TRBV5-1
j_call: TRBJ2-3
cdr3_nt: TGCGCCAGCAGCAAGCTAGCGGGAAGCACAGATACGCAGTATTTT
cdr3_aa: CASSKLAGSTDTQYF

d_call: TRBD1
clone_size: NA
cdr3_length: 14
v_call: TRBV9
j_call: TRBJ1-2
cdr3_nt: TGTGCCAGCCCCCGGACAGGGTTCGACTATGGCTACACCTTC
cdr3_aa: CASPRTGFDYGYTF

d_call: NA
clone_size: NA
cdr3_length: 15
v_call: TRBV27
j_call: TRBJ2-5
cdr3_nt: TGTGCCAGCAGTTTATATCAGGGGTCACAAGAGACCCAGTACTTC
cdr3_aa: CASSLYQGSQETQYF

d_call: NA
clone_size: NA
cdr3_length: 18
v_call: TRBV5-6
j_call: TRBJ2-5
cdr3_nt: TGTGCCAGCAGCTTGTCGGGTCGAAAGACGGATCCCAAAGAGACCCAGTACTTC
cdr3_aa: CASSLSGRKTDPKETQYF

d_call: TRBD1
clone_size: few
cdr3_length: 15
v_call: TRBV15
j_call: TRBJ2-5
cdr3_nt: TGTGCCACCAGCCTAACACAGGGGGACCAAGAGACCCAGTACTTC
cdr3_aa: CATSLTQGDQETQYF

d_call: NA
clone_size: once
cdr3_length: 12
v_call: TRBV7-9
j_call: TRBJ2-1
cdr3_nt: TGTGCCAGCAGCTTGCGGGTTTTTGAGCAGTTCTTC
cdr3_aa: CASSLRVFEQFF

d_call: NA
clone_size: once
cdr3_length: 13
v_call: TRBV5-8
j_call: TRBJ1-1
cdr3_nt: TGTGCCAGCAGCTTGACAGCGAGGACTGAAGCTTTCTTT
cdr3_aa: CASSLTARTEAFF

d_call: NA
clone_size: NA
cdr3_length: 13
v_call: TRBV5-6
j_call: TRBJ2-7
cdr3_nt: TGTGCCCACAGCATGGCAGGGTCCTACGAGCAGTACTTC
cdr3_aa: CAHSMAGSYEQYF

d_call: NA
clone_size: NA
cdr3_length: 18
v_call: TRBV2
j_call: TRBJ2-2
cdr3_nt: TGTGCCAGCAGTGAACCCGCCGACGGGACGGGGAACACCGGGGAGCTGTTTTTT
cdr3_aa: CASSEPADGTGNTGELFF

d_call: NA
clone_size: NA
cdr3_length: 15
v_call: TRBV29-1
j_call: TRBJ2-1
cdr3_nt: TGCAGCGTTGAAGGTGCGGGGAGCTCCTACAATGAGCAGTTCTTC
cdr3_aa: CSVEGAGSSYNEQFF

d_call: TRBD1
clone_size: NA
cdr3_length: 12
v_call: TRBV29-1
j_call: TRBJ1-1
cdr3_nt: TGCAGCGTTGAAGGGACAGGGACTGAAGCTTTCTTT
cdr3_aa: CSVEGTGTEAFF

d_call: TRBD2
clone_size: few
cdr3_length: 20
v_call: TRBV5-1
j_call: TRBJ2-3
cdr3_nt: TGCGCCAGCAGCTTAAGGAGGCGGACCCGGACTAGTCATACCACAGATACGCAGTATTTT
cdr3_aa: CASSLRRRTRTSHTTDTQYF

d_call: NA
clone_size: few
cdr3_length: 13
v_call: TRBV27
j_call: TRBJ2-5
cdr3_nt: TGTGCCAGCAGGGGACATCCCCAAGAGACCCAGTACTTC
cdr3_aa: CASRGHPQETQYF

d_call: TRBD1
clone_size: NA
cdr3_length: 15
v_call: TRBV25-1
j_call: TRBJ1-4
cdr3_nt: TGTGCCAGCAGTGAGGGAGGGACAGGGTATGAAAAACTGTTTTTT
cdr3_aa: CASSEGGTGYEKLFF

d_call: NA
clone_size: NA
cdr3_length: 14
v_call: TRBV30
j_call: TRBJ2-5
cdr3_nt: TGTGCCTGGAGTGTAGTCGGTGGTGTAGAGACCCAGTACTTC
cdr3_aa: CAWSVVGGVETQYF

d_call: TRBD2
clone_size: NA
cdr3_length: 18
v_call: TRBV4-2
j_call: TRBJ2-1
cdr3_nt: TGTGCCAGCAGCCAAGATCACCGGAGCGGGGGGTTATACAATGAGCAGTTCTTC
cdr3_aa: CASSQDHRSGGLYNEQFF

d_call: TRBD1
clone_size: once
cdr3_length: 16
v_call: TRBV5-8
j_call: TRBJ2-5
cdr3_nt: TGTGCCAGCAGCTTCGGGACAGGGAAGAGGCAAGAGACCCAGTACTTC
cdr3_aa: CASSFGTGKRQETQYF

d_call: NA
clone_size: NA
cdr3_length: 14
v_call: TRBV30
j_call: TRBJ1-1
cdr3_nt: TGTGCCTGGAGTGCGTACTGGGGGAACACTGAAGCTTTCTTT
cdr3_aa: CAWSAYWGNTEAFF

d_call: TRBD2
clone_size: NA
cdr3_length: 13
v_call: TRBV29-1
j_call: TRBJ2-7
cdr3_nt: TGCAGCGTTGAAGAGCGGGGGGACTACGAGCAGTACTTC
cdr3_aa: CSVEERGDYEQYF

d_call: NA
clone_size: NA
cdr3_length: 15
v_call: TRBV4-1
j_call: TRBJ2-1
cdr3_nt: TGCGCCAGCAGCCGCCAGGACCGCTCCTACAATGAGCAGTTCTTC
cdr3_aa: CASSRQDRSYNEQFF

d_call: NA
clone_size: NA
cdr3_length: 12
v_call: TRBV29-1
j_call: TRBJ1-5
cdr3_nt: TGCAGCGCGGCGGACGGTAATCAGCCCCAGCATTTT
cdr3_aa: CSAADGNQPQHF

d_call: TRBD1
clone_size: NA
cdr3_length: 11
v_call: TRBV29-1
j_call: TRBJ1-2
cdr3_nt: TGCAGCGTGCACAGGGGTGATGGCTACACCTTC
cdr3_aa: CSVHRGDGYTF

d_call: NA
clone_size: NA
cdr3_length: 13
v_call: TRBV5-6
j_call: TRBJ2-7
cdr3_nt: TGTGCCAGCAGCTTGGAAACAGCCTACGAGCAGTACTTC
cdr3_aa: CASSLETAYEQYF

d_call: NA
clone_size: NA
cdr3_length: 13
v_call: TRBV7-9
j_call: TRBJ1-1
cdr3_nt: TGTGCCAGCAGCTCTACTCCGGGACACGAAGCTTTCTTT
cdr3_aa: CASSSTPGHEAFF

d_call: NA
clone_size: few
cdr3_length: 12
v_call: TRBV6-5
j_call: TRBJ2-1
cdr3_nt: TGTGCCATCCAGGGGAATCGGGGTGAGCAGTTCTTC
cdr3_aa: CAIQGNRGEQFF

d_call: NA
clone_size: NA
cdr3_length: 12
v_call: TRBV30
j_call: TRBJ2-1
cdr3_nt: TGTGCCTGGAGTGTAGCGGCAGATGAGCAGTTCTTC
cdr3_aa: CAWSVAADEQFF

d_call: NA
clone_size: NA
cdr3_length: 15
v_call: TRBV12-5
j_call: TRBJ1-2
cdr3_nt: TGTGCTAGTGGTTTGGTCTCCCGCCTCGGCTATGGCTACACCTTC
cdr3_aa: CASGLVSRLGYGYTF

d_call: NA
clone_size: NA
cdr3_length: 14
v_call: TRBV11-2
j_call: TRBJ2-4
cdr3_nt: TGTGCCAGCAGCTTAGCCTCGGCACCAAACATTCAGTACTTC
cdr3_aa: CASSLASAPNIQYF

d_call: NA
clone_size: NA
cdr3_length: 14
v_call: TRBV6-5
j_call: TRBJ1-5
cdr3_nt: TGTGCCAGCAGTTTTGGGGTCACTAATCAGCCCCAGCATTTT
cdr3_aa: CASSFGVTNQPQHF

d_call: NA
clone_size: NA
cdr3_length: 13
v_call: TRBV29-1
j_call: TRBJ2-5
cdr3_nt: TGCAGCGTTGTCCCTGGGACCCGAGAGACCCAGTACTTC
cdr3_aa: CSVVPGTRETQYF

d_call: NA
clone_size: NA
cdr3_length: 14
v_call: TRBV29-1
j_call: TRBJ2-1
cdr3_nt: TGCAGCGTCCCTGGGGGAGTCTCCTACAATGAGCAGTTCTTC
cdr3_aa: CSVPGGVSYNEQFF

d_call: NA
clone_size: NA
cdr3_length: 13
v_call: TRBV27
j_call: TRBJ2-7
cdr3_nt: TGTGCCAGCAGTTTATCCACAGCTTCAGAGCAGTACTTC
cdr3_aa: CASSLSTASEQYF

d_call: NA
clone_size: NA
cdr3_length: 16
v_call: TRBV27
j_call: TRBJ2-3
cdr3_nt: TGTGCCAGCAGTTTATTAGTGGGGGGAAGCACAGATACGCAGTATTTT
cdr3_aa: CASSLLVGGSTDTQYF

d_call: NA
clone_size: NA
cdr3_length: 14
v_call: TRBV29-1
j_call: TRBJ2-7
cdr3_nt: TGCAGCGTTGAAGGCCTGGCGGATTCCTACGAGCAGTACTTC
cdr3_aa: CSVEGLADSYEQYF

d_call: TRBD2
clone_size: few
cdr3_length: 15
v_call: TRBV27
j_call: TRBJ2-2
cdr3_nt: TGTGCCAGCAGTTTCCTAGCGGGGGACACCGGGGAGCTGTTTTTT
cdr3_aa: CASSFLAGDTGELFF

d_call: NA
clone_size: NA
cdr3_length: 18
v_call: TRBV7-6
j_call: TRBJ2-6
cdr3_nt: TGTGCCAGCAGCTTATTAGCGACAACACCTTCTGGGGCCAACGTCCTGACTTTC
cdr3_aa: CASSLLATTPSGANVLTF

d_call: NA
clone_size: NA
cdr3_length: 13
v_call: TRBV30
j_call: TRBJ2-1
cdr3_nt: TGTGCCGGACCAAAATCGGGGGACAATGAGCAGTTCTTC
cdr3_aa: CAGPKSGDNEQFF

d_call: NA
clone_size: NA
cdr3_length: 14
v_call: TRBV19
j_call: TRBJ2-3
cdr3_nt: TGTGCCAGTAGTATATTCGTGAGGGCAGATACGCAGTATTTT
cdr3_aa: CASSIFVRADTQYF

d_call: NA
clone_size: NA
cdr3_length: 16
v_call: TRBV21-1
j_call: TRBJ2-5
cdr3_nt: TGTGCCAGCAGCTATCCGGACTTCGACATGCAAGAGACCCAGTACTTC
cdr3_aa: CASSYPDFDMQETQYF

d_call: NA
clone_size: NA
cdr3_length: 13
v_call: TRBV30
j_call: TRBJ1-2
cdr3_nt: TGTGCCTGGAGTGCGGGGGGAAGAGGTGGCTACACCTTC
cdr3_aa: CAWSAGGRGGYTF

d_call: NA
clone_size: once
cdr3_length: 16
v_call: TRBV7-6
j_call: TRBJ2-2
cdr3_nt: TGTGCCAGCAGCTTCGCCCTCGGGGGGCTCACCGGGGAGCTGTTTTTT
cdr3_aa: CASSFALGGLTGELFF

d_call: NA
clone_size: NA
cdr3_length: 11
v_call: TRBV2
j_call: TRBJ2-7
cdr3_nt: TGTGCCAGCAGTGATGGAGAGAAGAGTCACTTC
cdr3_aa: CASSDGEKSHF

d_call: NA
clone_size: few
cdr3_length: 12
v_call: TRBV7-9
j_call: TRBJ2-7
cdr3_nt: TGTGCCAGCAGCTTAATTCACTACGAGCAGTACTTC
cdr3_aa: CASSLIHYEQYF

d_call: NA
clone_size: NA
cdr3_length: 12
v_call: TRBV4-1
j_call: TRBJ2-7
cdr3_nt: TGCGCCAGCAGCCAAGATTCGACCGAGCAGTACTTC
cdr3_aa: CASSQDSTEQYF

d_call: TRBD1
clone_size: NA
cdr3_length: 14
v_call: TRBV27
j_call: TRBJ2-7
cdr3_nt: TGTGCCAGCAGTTTACAGGACAGGGGGTACGAGCAGTACTTC
cdr3_aa: CASSLQDRGYEQYF

d_call: NA
clone_size: NA
cdr3_length: 11
v_call: TRBV30
j_call: TRBJ2-4
cdr3_nt: TGTGCCTGGTTAACAGGGAACATTCAGTACTTC
cdr3_aa: CAWLTGNIQYF

d_call: NA
clone_size: NA
cdr3_length: 15
v_call: TRBV27
j_call: TRBJ1-4
cdr3_nt: TGTGCCAGCAGTAATGGCGGGATCATGGATGAAAAACTGTTTTTT
cdr3_aa: CASSNGGIMDEKLFF

d_call: NA
clone_size: NA
cdr3_length: 12
v_call: TRBV5-6
j_call: TRBJ2-3
cdr3_nt: TGTGCCAGCAGCGCCCGTTTAGATACGCAGTATTTT
cdr3_aa: CASSARLDTQYF

d_call: NA
clone_size: NA
cdr3_length: 14
v_call: TRBV5-1
j_call: TRBJ2-7
cdr3_nt: TGCGCCAGCAGCTTGACAGGCCGGGCCTACGAGCAGTACTTC
cdr3_aa: CASSLTGRAYEQYF

d_call: NA
clone_size: NA
cdr3_length: 15
v_call: TRBV4-1
j_call: TRBJ1-2
cdr3_nt: TGCGCCAGCAGCCAGCAGGACGCTAGGAGCTATGGCTACACCTTC
cdr3_aa: CASSQQDARSYGYTF

d_call: NA
clone_size: NA
cdr3_length: 16
v_call: TRBV9
j_call: TRBJ2-2
cdr3_nt: TGTGCCAGCAGCCTCCAAAGGGGGACCAACACCGGGGAGCTGTTTTTT
cdr3_aa: CASSLQRGTNTGELFF

d_call: TRBD2
clone_size: few
cdr3_length: 16
v_call: TRBV2
j_call: TRBJ2-1
cdr3_nt: TGTGCCAGCAGCTACCTAGCGGGGGGGATCTACAATGAGCAGTTCTTC
cdr3_aa: CASSYLAGGIYNEQFF

d_call: NA
clone_size: NA
cdr3_length: 12
v_call: TRBV29-1
j_call: TRBJ1-3
cdr3_nt: TGCAGCGTTCCCCAGCCTGGAAACACCATATATTTT
cdr3_aa: CSVPQPGNTIYF

d_call: NA
clone_size: few
cdr3_length: 14
v_call: TRBV7-9
j_call: TRBJ1-1
cdr3_nt: TGTGCCAGCAGCTTGGGGGGTCTGAACACTGAAGCTTTCTTT
cdr3_aa: CASSLGGLNTEAFF

d_call: NA
clone_size: NA
cdr3_length: 13
v_call: TRBV2
j_call: TRBJ1-5
cdr3_nt: TGTGCCAGCATGACGACTGGGGATCAGCCCCAGCATTTT
cdr3_aa: CASMTTGDQPQHF

d_call: TRBD1
clone_size: NA
cdr3_length: 14
v_call: TRBV5-1
j_call: TRBJ1-1
cdr3_nt: TGCGCCAGCAGCTTACGACAGGGAGACACTGAAGCTTTCTTT
cdr3_aa: CASSLRQGDTEAFF